A selection of T cell receptor beta chains follows, all from one sample in a study of technical replicates of blood from several donors. Repertoires were generated with immunoSEQ multiplex PCR, while TCRdb's copy carries only in-frame clones and drops some. The repertoire consists of some 98,000 clones, with 90% to 97% occurring once and the leading ten covering 0.23%. Material: T cells isolated from PBMCs. The origin of the receptors is a human donor in good health. Each CDR3 is given with its conserved first and last residue. D genes are given only for firm matches. Clone size, where shown, is once, few, many, or a class for clones that have expanded.

cdr3_aa cdr3_nt j_call clone_size v_call d_call
CASTPKGQGYTEAFF TGTGCCAGCACCCCGAAGGGACAGGGGTACACTGAAGCTTTCTTT TRBJ1-1 NA TRBV25-1 TRBD1
CASSQARISYNEQFF TGTGCCAGCAGCCAAGCTAGGATCTCCTACAATGAGCAGTTCTTC TRBJ2-1 NA TRBV4-2 NA
CASSLALAEQYF TGTGCCAGCAGCTTAGCGCTAGCAGAGCAGTACTTC TRBJ2-7 once TRBV7-9 NA
CASSPTGSNQPQHF TGTGCCAGCAGCCCGACAGGGAGCAATCAGCCCCAGCATTTT TRBJ1-5 NA TRBV6-1 TRBD1
CASSRLLAHNEQFF TGTGCCAGCAGTCGACTACTAGCTCACAATGAGCAGTTCTTC TRBJ2-1 once TRBV27 NA
CASSFWNAAGQETQYF TGTGCCAGCAGTTTTTGGAACGCAGCGGGACAAGAGACCCAGTACTTC TRBJ2-5 NA TRBV27 TRBD2
CAILTGLSGNTIYF TGTGCCATATTGACAGGGCTCTCTGGAAACACCATATATTTT TRBJ1-3 NA TRBV28 TRBD1
CASSRGGTTFYNEQFF TGTGCCAGCAGCCGCGGGGGGACTACGTTCTACAATGAGCAGTTCTTC TRBJ2-1 NA TRBV5-4 TRBD2
CSVGGRGLGNEKLFF TGCAGCGTTGGAGGCAGGGGGCTTGGTAATGAAAAACTGTTTTTT TRBJ1-4 NA TRBV29-1 TRBD1
CASSWTAEETQYF TGTGCCAGCAGCTGGACAGCTGAAGAGACCCAGTACTTC TRBJ2-5 once TRBV7-2 NA
CASSSPSGGDYGYTF TGTGCCAGCAGCTCCCCCTCCGGGGGGGACTATGGCTACACCTTC TRBJ1-2 NA TRBV5-4 NA
CASSSSGTQGETQYF TGTGCCAGCAGCTCATCCGGGACTCAAGGAGAGACCCAGTACTTC TRBJ2-5 NA TRBV11-3 NA
CASSSGAVETQYF TGTGCCAGCAGCTCAGGGGCGGTGGAGACCCAGTACTTC TRBJ2-5 NA TRBV11-3 NA
CASSFKWGTSGRASYEQYF TGTGCCAGCAGTTTCAAATGGGGGACTAGCGGGAGGGCCTCCTACGAGCAGTACTTC TRBJ2-7 NA TRBV28 TRBD2
CASSLRGDTQYF TGTGCCAGCAGCCTAAGAGGAGATACGCAGTATTTT TRBJ2-3 NA TRBV27 NA
CASSQSPLASSYNEQFF TGCGCCAGCAGCCAATCCCCACTAGCGAGCTCCTACAATGAGCAGTTCTTC TRBJ2-1 NA TRBV4-1 TRBD2
CASSIDGTGELFF TGTGCCAGTAGTATTGACGGGACAGGGGAGCTGTTTTTT TRBJ2-2 NA TRBV19 NA
CASSWNGMNTEAFF TGTGCCAGCAGTTGGAACGGGATGAACACTGAAGCTTTCTTT TRBJ1-1 NA TRBV27 NA
CASSRDTPAQPQHF TGTGCCAGTAGTCGGGACACCCCCGCTCAGCCCCAGCATTTT TRBJ1-5 NA TRBV19 NA
CASSVDRLSNQPQHF TGTGCCAGCAGTGTAGACAGGTTGAGCAATCAGCCCCAGCATTTT TRBJ1-5 NA TRBV6-1 NA
CASSDGLAGRSSYNEQFF TGCGCCAGCAGTGACGGACTAGCGGGAAGAAGCTCCTACAATGAGCAGTTCTTC TRBJ2-1 NA TRBV4-1 TRBD2
CASSPGGGPYNEQFF TGTGCCAGCTCACCTGGGGGGGGCCCCTACAATGAGCAGTTCTTC TRBJ2-1 NA TRBV18 NA